The source of this T cell receptor beta chain is a study of CD8+ T cells in alopecia areata. General study results and limits: Shared TCR sequences were less clear between patients than in mice, possibly partly from HLA diversity. Among the top 100, expanded CD8+ clones were significantly decreased by tofacitinib, as was scalp clonality.

The sequencing template was cDNA reverse transcribed from extracted RNA. The data were produced by immunoSEQ multiplex PCR, yet TCRdb's version contains in-frame clones alone and is incomplete. The top ten hold 1% to 1.5% of the sample, which has approximately 210,000 clones, approximately 65% seen once. Treatment noted: oral pan-JAK inhibitor, 5-10 mg twice daily. With respect to this clone: The antigen remains unidentified.

The CDR3 length is 15 residues. Germline V gene lookup returns CDR1 MNHNS and CDR2 SASEGT. Trimming took off 1 base at V and 2 bases at J, with 9 bases between the two ends. Specimen: CD4+ T cells sorted from blood, collected at week 44, from a patient treated with tofacitinib. The sequence came from a human donor with alopecia areata. V gene TRBV6-1 combines with J gene TRBJ2-1; D gene unclear. CDR3 in amino acids: CASSEGWGTYNEQFF. CDR3 nucleotide sequence: TGTGCCAGCAGTGAAGGTTGGGGAACCTACAATGAGCAGTTCTTC.